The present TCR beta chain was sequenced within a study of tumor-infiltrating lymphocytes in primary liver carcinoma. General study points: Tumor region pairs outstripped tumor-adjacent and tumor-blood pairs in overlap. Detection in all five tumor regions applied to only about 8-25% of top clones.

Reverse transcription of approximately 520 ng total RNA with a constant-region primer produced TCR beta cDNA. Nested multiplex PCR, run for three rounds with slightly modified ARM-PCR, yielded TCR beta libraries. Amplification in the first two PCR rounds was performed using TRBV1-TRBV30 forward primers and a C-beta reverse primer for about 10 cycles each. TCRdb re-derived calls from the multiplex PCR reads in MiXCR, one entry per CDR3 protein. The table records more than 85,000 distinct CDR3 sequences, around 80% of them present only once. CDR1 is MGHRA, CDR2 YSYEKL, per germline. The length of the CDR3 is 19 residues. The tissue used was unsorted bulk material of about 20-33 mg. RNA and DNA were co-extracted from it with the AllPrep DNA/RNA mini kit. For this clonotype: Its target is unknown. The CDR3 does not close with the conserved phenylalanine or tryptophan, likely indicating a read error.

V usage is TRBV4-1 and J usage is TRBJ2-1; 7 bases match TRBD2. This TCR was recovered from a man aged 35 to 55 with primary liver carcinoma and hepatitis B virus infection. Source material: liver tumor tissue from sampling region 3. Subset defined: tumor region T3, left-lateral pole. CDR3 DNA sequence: TGCGTCAGCACACAAGACCGAGGAGGGAGGGCCAGGGTTCGCAATGAGCAGTTCCTC. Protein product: CVSTQDRGGRARVRNEQFL.